Detailed here is one TCR beta chain. Its cognate antigen is unknown. These donors, healthy bone marrow donors, were studied. The data belong to a study of cytomegalovirus exposure and HLA in healthy donors. Study context: Among the 400 or so donors who were genotyped, 81% fell in the genetic ancestry cluster that is associated with self-reported Caucasian donors. Study-level findings and limits: Analysis was carried out at a later point, and it linked a missense DCLRE1C variant to TCR beta V- and J-gene trimming.

Use of 60 Vbeta and 13 Jbeta primers characterized the PCR. Per the original methods: Unique TCR beta chains totaled roughly 80 million in a later count, with roughly 12 million of them shared. Sequencing used immunoSEQ multiplex PCR; TCRdb keeps in-frame clones, though not all of them. V and J calls and clone size come straight from that table; D and trimming were deduced from the DNA. The sample holds some 170,000 clones, around 86% seen once. The TCR sequence derives from a man between 45 and 60 years old in good health and CMV-seropositive. Sequenced sample: PBMCs.

CDR3 protein: CASSSATRGTEAFF. For the CDR3, the DNA is TGTGCCAGCAGCTCCGCCACTAGAGGCACTGAAGCTTTCTTT. The chain combines TRBV7-3 with TRBJ1-1, with no clear D. Germline V gene data show CDR1 as SGHTA and CDR2 as FQGTGA. Trimming shortened V by 4 bases and J by 4 bases, and 13 bases separated the two germline ends. CDR3 length: 14 amino acids.